This T cell receptor beta chain was observed in a study of control samples from healthy donors and cancer patients. TCRdb's table, derived via immunoSEQ multiplex PCR, lists solely in-frame clones and lacks some. The sample has around 140,000 clones, 92% seen once. The source of this sequence is a woman in her forties or fifties in good health. Sequences were obtained from blood.

The CDR3 spells CASTPGDSSYEQYF. In DNA, the CDR3 is TGTGCCAGCACCCCAGGGGACAGTTCCTACGAGCAGTACTTC. The chain is built from TRBV6-5 and TRBJ2-7; 7 positions agree with TRBD1. The CDR3 spans 14 residues. Germline assignment: CDR1 MNHEY and CDR2 SVGAGI. V gave up 7 bases and J gave up 1 base; unmatched junction bases: 7.